A single sample is the source of the 18 T cell receptor beta chains below, sequenced in a study of blood T cells in healthy people across ages. Primers used in a second PCR of about 6 to 11 cycles were a sample-barcoded 5' primer and a J-beta primer mix. TCRdb re-derived calls from the 5' RACE reads in MiXCR, one entry per CDR3 protein. This table holds hundreds of thousands of distinct CDR3 sequences, less than 35% found once. The sequenced material came from blood. These receptors all stem from a woman older than 75 in good health.

This clonotype was counted at least ten times. The rearrangement links TRBV29-1 to TRBJ2-2; 7 bases are shared with TRBD1. The junction had 7 bases not matched to a gene; V was cut back by 4 bases and J by 8 bases. This CDR3 contains 13 residues. The germline gives CDR1 SQVTM, CDR2 ANQGSEA. The CDR3 DNA follows: TGCAGCGTTGGACAGGGTTATGGAGGGGAGCTGTTTTTT. Amino acid sequence: CSVGQGYGGELFF.

The table lists this clonotype with a few counts. A read error may explain this, as a much larger clone is one base away. The rearrangement links TRBV19 to TRBJ2-5; TRBD1 or TRBD2 may be the D gene (5 bases each). The germline V and J ends were trimmed by 6 bases and 7 bases, with 15 bases remaining between them. CDR3 length equals 13 residues. Germline V gives CDR1 LNHDA, CDR2 SQIVND (reference sequence). CDR3 nucleotide sequence: TGTGCCAGTAGGAGGGGCTACCGGGGGACCCAGTACTTC. Translated, it gives CASRRGYRGTQYF.

This clonotype was recorded a few times. This chain links TRBV7-7 with TRBJ1-1; no firm D call. The CDR3 totals 13 residues. The germline gives CDR1 SSHAT, CDR2 FNYEAQ (reference sequence). The ends were cut back, 5 bases at V and 1 base at J, with 8 bases in the middle. DNA for the CDR3: TGTGCCAGCAGCCGTGACCCGAACACTGAAGCTTTCTTT. Protein product: CASSRDPNTEAFF. Using reference TRBV7-7 and TRBJ1-1 for the parts outside the CDR3, the full variable domain is GAGVSQSPRYKVTKRGQDVTLRCDPISSHATLYWYQQALGQGPEFLTYFNYEAQPDKSGLPSDRFSAERPEGSISTLTIQRTEQRDSAMYRCASSRDPNTEAFFGQGTRLTVV.

A remark on this clonotype: One base away lies a much larger clone, so this may be a sequencing read error. The genes are TRBV30 and TRBJ2-1, with a possible D match to TRBD2 (7 bases). The end of the DNA aligns better with TRBJ2-7, so the J call may be wrong. The CDR3 is 15 amino acids. The germline V gene has CDR1 GTSNPN and CDR2 SVGIG (reference sequence). DNA for the CDR3: TGTGCCTCTAGGGCGGGGGCTAGCTCCTACAATGAGCAGTACTTC. Its translation: CASRAGASSYNEQYF.

This clonotype was counted at least ten times. The CDR3 protein is CASSVARGRSGYTF. The CDR3 nucleotides read TGTGCCAGCAGTGTGGCCAGGGGGAGATCTGGCTACACCTTC. This chain uses TRBV2 with TRBJ1-2, with 7 bases aligning to TRBD1. Germline trimming cut 4 bases from V and 7 bases from J; bases unmatched to any gene: 9. Looked up from germline, CDR1 is SNHLY and CDR2 is FYNNEI. CDR3 length: 14 amino acids.

This clonotype has a handful of counts. Written as DNA, the CDR3 is TGTGCCAGCAGCGTAGTCCCTGGCAACTATGGCTACACCTTC. Amino acid sequence: CASSVVPGNYGYTF. The chain has TRBV9 and TRBJ1-2, with D unclear. The CDR3 extends over 14 amino acids. The V and J ends lost 0 bases and 2 bases respectively, with 8 bases between them. Germline CDR1 is SGDLS and CDR2 is YYNGEE.

This clonotype was recorded a few times. A much larger clone lies a single base off, so this may be a read error. V and J are TRBV5-1 and TRBJ1-1, with D possibly TRBD1 on 5 matching bases. The CDR3 sequence is 14 residues long. The V gene lost 3 bases and the J gene lost 11 bases, with 20 bases spanning the gap. Germline V gene sequence: CDR1 SGHRS, CDR2 YFSETQ. The CDR3 region has the DNA TGCGCCAGCAGCTGGCTTGGGCAGGGAATCGAGGCTTTCTTT. This codes for CASSWLGQGIEAFF. Full variable domain (outside the CDR3, taken from reference TRBV5-1 and TRBJ1-1): KAGVTQTPRYLIKTRGQQVTLSCSPISGHRSVSWYQQTPGQGLQFLFEYFSETQRNKGNFPGRFSGRQFSNSRSEMNVSTLELGDSALYLCASSWLGQGIEAFFGQGTRLTVV.

This clonotype was detected only a few times. J is TRBJ1-2 and V is TRBV30, with D tentatively TRBD1 (5 bases). V dropped 8 bases and J dropped 4 bases, with 11 bases sitting between them. The CDR3 covers 11 residues. CDR1 and CDR2 from the germline V gene are GTSNPN and SVGIG (reference sequence). This CDR3 reads CAEQAAYGYTF. CDR3 sequence (DNA): TGTGCCGAACAGGCAGCCTATGGCTACACCTTC.

The genes are TRBV20-1 and TRBJ2-1, with D perhaps matching TRBD2 (6 bases). From germline, CDR1 is DFQATT and CDR2 SNEGSKA (reference sequence). The CDR3 sequence is 17 residues long. Trimming stripped 3 bases from V and 6 bases from J, with 24 bases between. This CDR3 reads CSASSGTARLTSNEQFF. The CDR3, as DNA: TGCAGTGCTAGCTCCGGGACTGCGCGACTGACGAGCAATGAGCAGTTCTTC.

This clonotype was counted at least ten times. This chain connects TRBV5-1 to TRBJ2-7, with D possibly TRBD1 on 6 matching bases. Germline assignment: CDR1 SGHRS and CDR2 YFSETQ. Trimming shortened V by 4 bases and J by 6 bases, and 17 bases separated the two germline ends. The CDR3 sequence is 14 residues long. CDR3 DNA: TGCGCCAGCAGCGGAGACAACAGGGCTCGCGAGCAGTACTTC. Protein: CASSGDNRAREQYF.

This clonotype was picked up many times. The chain is built from TRBV6-5 and TRBJ1-6; D possibly corresponds to TRBD1 (6 bases). CDR1 is MNHEY and CDR2 is SVGAGI in the germline V gene. The CDR3 consists of 15 residues. Trimming removed 5 bases at V and 10 bases at J, with 18 bases between. CDR3: CASSTLAGGESPLHF. The CDR3 DNA sequence: TGTGCCAGCAGTACCCTAGCGGGGGGCGAATCACCCCTCCACTTT.

On this clonotype: A much larger clone is a single base away; this may be a read error. The rearrangement joins TRBV2 to TRBJ2-6; D ambiguous. Germline CDR1 SNHLY, CDR2 FYNNEI. The length of the CDR3 is 14 residues. The CDR3 sequence: CANSVISGANVLTF. The CDR3 DNA is TGTGCCAACAGTGTGATCTCTGGGGCCAACGTCCTGACTTTC.

This clonotype was seen ten or more times. The genes are TRBV7-2 and TRBJ2-5; 8 bases are a match to TRBD1. The CDR3 extends over 14 amino acids. After removal of 1 base from V and 2 bases from J, the junction contained 0 bases not matched to a gene. In germline, CDR1 is SGHTA, CDR2 FQGNSA. This CDR3 is CASSLDRGQETQYF. The CDR3 DNA sequence: TGTGCCAGCAGCTTAGACAGGGGGCAAGAGACCCAGTACTTC.

With respect to this clonotype: This may be a read error: a much more frequent sequence differs by one nucleotide. The chain uses TRBV5-1 and TRBJ2-5; 8 bases fit TRBD1. Germline assignment: CDR1 SGHRS and CDR2 YFSETQ. The V gene end was trimmed by 1 base and the J gene end by 11 bases; junction bases not matched to a gene: 13. The CDR3 totals 15 residues. This CDR3 is CASSLTSDRGNKQYF. For the CDR3, the DNA is TGCGCCAGCAGCTTGACTTCTGACAGGGGTAATAAGCAGTACTTC.

This clonotype was counted many times. V is TRBV21-1 and J is TRBJ1-1; TRBD1 is taken as the D call from the table, unchecked against the DNA. TRBV21-1 is listed as a pseudogene. The CDR3 runs 11 residues. CDR3 residues: CAARGLPEAFF. The CDR3 DNA follows: TGTGCCGCCAGGGGACTCCCTGAAGCTTTCTTT.

The rearrangement uses TRBV14 and TRBJ1-5; no definite D call. Germline V gene data show CDR1 as SGHDN and CDR2 as FVKESK. V was pared by 1 base and J by 3 bases, with 10 bases between. CDR3 length: 15 amino acids. CDR3: CASSQVSQFNQPQHF. The CDR3 DNA reads TGTGCCAGCAGCCAAGTTAGCCAGTTCAATCAGCCCCAGCATTTT.

This clonotype was seen repeatedly, ten times or more. The chain joins TRBV10-3 to TRBJ2-1; D is possibly TRBD1 (6 bases). The CDR3 is made up of 15 amino acids. The germline V gene encodes CDR1 ENHRY and CDR2 SYGVKD. V lost 9 bases, J lost 0 bases, and 15 bases lay in between. CDR3 in DNA: TGTGCCATTAAGGGGGAGCTAAGCTCCTACAATGAGCAGTTCTTC. Translating it yields CAIKGELSSYNEQFF.

In its sample, this clonotype was seen a few times. This may be a read error, as it is one base from a much larger clone. The chain combines TRBV6-6 with TRBJ1-2; possibly TRBD1 for D (6 bases). Trimming left V 7 bases short and J 4 bases short, with 19 bases between. Per the germline V gene, CDR1 is MNHNY and CDR2 is SVGAGI (reference sequence). CDR3 length: 15 amino acids. The CDR3 here is CASTYLTGTGYGYTF. CDR3 bases: TGTGCCAGCACCTACCTCACAGGGACGGGCTATGGCTACACCTTC.